The 30 T cell receptor beta chains below come from one sample, sequenced in a study of blood T cells in healthy people across ages. Together with a sample-barcoded 5' primer, a J-beta primer mix was included in a second PCR lasting roughly 6 to 12 cycles. In TCRdb, the 5' RACE reads were re-called with MiXCR into one record per CDR3 protein. The sample yields 450,000 to 700,000 distinct CDR3 sequences, 25% to 30% seen once. The material sequenced was blood. The receptors stem from a woman aged 65 to 85 in good health.

This clonotype was seen only a few times. This rearrangement joins TRBV18 to TRBJ2-1, with no clear D. V was shortened by 1 base and J by 7 bases, with 11 bases between the two germline ends. The CDR3 consists of 14 residues. The V gene's germline CDR1 is KGHSH and CDR2 LQKENI. CDR3 nucleotides: TGTGCCAGCTCACCACAACAGCCTGGTAATGAGCAGTTCTTC. Its protein product is CASSPQQPGNEQFF.

The chain has TRBV9 and TRBJ2-1; no definite D call. The germline V and J ends were trimmed by 0 bases and 12 bases, with 10 bases remaining between them. This CDR3 region has 12 residues. Germline CDR1 reads SGDLS; CDR2 reads YYNGEE. The CDR3 spells CASSVVGSVQFF. The CDR3 bases are TGTGCCAGCAGCGTAGTAGGCAGTGTGCAGTTCTTC.

The V gene is TRBV14, the J gene TRBJ2-3, with unresolved D. The germline V gene has CDR1 SGHDN and CDR2 FVKESK. V lost 0 bases and J lost 2, with 9 bases in between. The CDR3 loop spans 15 amino acids. The chain's CDR3 is CASSQDKRNTDTQYF. As DNA, the CDR3 is TGTGCCAGCAGCCAAGATAAAAGGAACACAGATACGCAGTATTTT.

The J gene is TRBJ2-5, the V gene TRBV5-4, with 9 bases matching TRBD2. V gave up 4 bases and J gave up 1 base; unmatched junction bases: 5. CDR1 is SGHNT, CDR2 YYREEE, per germline (reference sequence). CDR3 length: 15 residues. The CDR3 DNA sequence: TGTGCCAGCAGCGCGGGGGGGGACCTCCAAGAGACCCAGTACTTC. Amino acid sequence: CASSAGGDLQETQYF. Using reference TRBV5-4 and TRBJ2-5 for the parts outside the CDR3, the full variable domain is ETGVTQSPTHLIKTRGQQVTLRCSSQSGHNTVSWYQQALGQGPQFIFQYYREEENGRGNFPPRFSGLQFPNYSSELNVNALELDDSALYLCASSAGGDLQETQYFGPGTRLLVL.

The chain carries TRBV6-6 and TRBJ1-1; TRBD1 might be the D (5 bases). The CDR3 length is 16 residues. The germline gives CDR1 MNHNY, CDR2 SVGAGI (reference sequence). The V and J ends lost 5 bases and 7 bases respectively, with 23 bases between them. This CDR3 reads CASSNMDTAGGGEAFF. DNA of the CDR3: TGTGCCAGCAGTAATATGGACACTGCTGGGGGGGGTGAAGCTTTCTTT.

V gene TRBV12-3 or TRBV12-4 combines with J gene TRBJ2-2; D is unresolved. Trimming pared 0 bases from V and 1 base from J, leaving 3 bases between. The CDR3 totals 14 residues. This chain's CDR3 is CASSLAWNTGELFF. CDR3 nucleotides: TGTGCCAGCAGTTTAGCGTGGAACACCGGGGAGCTGTTTTTT.

This clonotype was observed a handful of times. The CDR3 sequence: CASSQDTIGAKNIQYF. Here the CDR3 DNA reads TGCGCCAGCAGCCAAGACACTATCGGGGCCAAAAACATTCAGTACTTC. The chain carries TRBV4-3 and TRBJ2-4; unclear D gene. Trimming cost V 0 bases and J 1 base, with 10 bases left between them. Germline CDR1 LGHNA, CDR2 YSLEER. The CDR3 spans 16 residues.

The chain uses TRBV15 and TRBJ2-5; 7 bases are shared with TRBD1. V dropped 0 bases and J dropped 3; count of bases not matched to a gene: 4. This CDR3 has 15 residues. Germline V CDR1 and CDR2: LNHNV, YYDKDF (reference sequence). The CDR3 bases are TGTGCCACCAGCAGAGATGCAACAGGGGAAGAGACCCAGTACTTC. It specifies CATSRDATGEETQYF.

This clonotype appeared a few times. The CDR3: CASSSSSGGASGDTQYF. In DNA, the CDR3 is TGCGCCAGCAGCTCGTCTAGCGGGGGGGCCTCGGGAGATACGCAGTATTTT. The chain uses TRBV5-1 and TRBJ2-3; 12 bases agree with TRBD2. V was pared by 3 bases and J by 5 bases, with 10 bases of the junction left unmatched. Germline lookup yields CDR1 SGHRS and CDR2 YFSETQ. CDR3 length: 17 residues.

This clonotype occurred a few times. CDR3 residues: CASKDTSMNEQFF. The DNA of the CDR3 is TGTGCCAGCAAGGACACTAGTATGAATGAGCAGTTCTTC. The gene calls are TRBV6-5 and TRBJ2-1; D tentatively fits TRBD1 or TRBD2 (5 bases each). Germline V gene sequence: CDR1 MNHEY, CDR2 SVGAGI. The CDR3 totals 13 residues. The V and J ends lost 7 bases and 7 bases respectively, with 14 bases between them.

The chain couples TRBV29-1 to TRBJ2-3; TRBD2 matches at 10 bases. The CDR3 length is 14 residues. With 4 bases clipped from V and 4 bases from J, the junction kept 5 bases outside the gene matches. Germline CDR1 reads SQVTM; CDR2 reads ANQGSEA. The CDR3 loop reads CSVVRTSGSDTQYF. The DNA of the CDR3 is TGCAGCGTTGTAAGGACTAGCGGATCAGATACGCAGTATTTT.

This clonotype was counted only a few times. The rearrangement links TRBV27 to TRBJ2-4; D not certain. Germline CDR1 and CDR2: MNHEY and SMNVEV (reference sequence). The CDR3 sequence is 13 residues long. The V gene lost 2 bases and the J gene lost 7 bases, with 9 bases spanning the gap. CDR3 loop: CASSLGIRNIQYF. CDR3 sequence (DNA): TGTGCCAGCAGTTTAGGGATACGGAACATTCAGTACTTC.

In this sample, this clonotype turned up once. This chain joins TRBV20-1 and TRBJ1-2; 8 bases align to TRBD1. J was trimmed by 5 bases and V by 5 bases; bases with no gene match: 10. The CDR3 spans 14 residues. Germline CDR1 DFQATT, CDR2 SNEGSKA (reference sequence). Here the CDR3 DNA reads TGCAGTGCTGGTAGACAGGGGAGAGGGTATGGCTACACCTTC. Encoded protein: CSAGRQGRGYGYTF.

The CDR3 DNA follows: TGTGCCAGCAGCAAGAGGGGTGGCTACACCTTC. Protein product: CASSKRGGYTF. This chain links TRBV21-1 with TRBJ1-2; the table's D gene call, TRBD1, was not cross checked with the DNA. TRBV21-1 is a documented pseudogene. This CDR3 region has 11 residues.

CDR3 loop: CSAILGQETQYF. In nucleotides, the CDR3 is TGCAGTGCTATATTGGGTCAAGAGACCCAGTACTTC. This chain links TRBV20-1 with TRBJ2-5, with D hard to call. Germline V CDR1 and CDR2: DFQATT, SNEGSKA (reference sequence). Trimming left V 4 bases short and J 2 bases short, with 8 bases between. There are 12 residues in the CDR3.

This chain links TRBV7-2 with TRBJ2-7; no firm D call. The V and J ends lost 5 bases and 0 bases respectively, with 11 bases between them. The CDR3 consists of 14 residues. Germline CDR1 SGHTA, CDR2 FQGNSA. The CDR3 loop is CASSQMASSYEQYF. In DNA, the CDR3 is TGTGCCAGCAGCCAAATGGCTAGCTCCTACGAGCAGTACTTC.

The chain has TRBV20-1 and TRBJ1-1; 9 bases line up with TRBD1. The germline gives CDR1 DFQATT, CDR2 SNEGSKA (reference sequence). V lost 5 bases and J lost 4; bases outside the gene matches: 8. This CDR3 contains 14 residues. CDR3: CSARQGVGGTEAFF. In DNA, the CDR3 is TGCAGTGCTCGACAGGGGGTAGGGGGCACTGAAGCTTTCTTT.

The V call is TRBV5-1, the J call TRBJ1-3; D remains unclear. V lost 4 bases and J lost 4, with 9 bases in between. The V gene's germline CDR1 is SGHRS and CDR2 YFSETQ. This CDR3 spans 13 amino acids. Here the CDR3 reads CASSADPGNTIYF. The CDR3 nucleotides are TGCGCCAGCAGCGCCGATCCCGGAAACACCATATATTTT. The full variable domain, with the rest looked up from reference TRBV5-1 and TRBJ1-3, is KAGVTQTPRYLIKTRGQQVTLSCSPISGHRSVSWYQQTPGQGLQFLFEYFSETQRNKGNFPGRFSGRQFSNSRSEMNVSTLELGDSALYLCASSADPGNTIYFGEGSWLTVV.

In its sample, this clonotype was seen a few times. This chain connects TRBV4-2 to TRBJ2-5; 7 bases map to TRBD1. The end of the DNA is better explained by TRBJ2-7, so the J call may be wrong. Germline CDR1 LGHNA, CDR2 YNFKEQ. The CDR3 has 14 residues. CDR3 residues: CASSQAWDSYEQYF. CDR3 DNA sequence: TGTGCCAGCAGCCAAGCGTGGGACAGCTACGAGCAGTACTTC.

The chain uses TRBV20-1 and TRBJ1-1; possible D gene TRBD1, 5 bases. CDR3 length: 12 residues. Per the germline V gene, CDR1 is DFQATT and CDR2 is SNEGSKA (reference sequence). V shed 5 bases and J shed 1 base, with 8 bases lying between them. The CDR3 protein is CSAPGQNTEAFF. The CDR3 DNA sequence: TGCAGTGCTCCAGGACAGAACACTGAAGCTTTCTTT.

The chain links TRBV11-3 to TRBJ2-7; tentative D call: TRBD1 (6 bases). The germline CDR1 and CDR2 sequences are SGHNT and YENEEA. The CDR3 has 14 residues. Deletions cut 3 bases from V and 5 bases from J, with 14 bases between. The CDR3 spells CASSLQGLRDEQYF. CDR3 in DNA: TGTGCCAGCAGCTTGCAGGGGCTCAGGGACGAGCAGTACTTC.

The chain recombines TRBV5-1 with TRBJ2-5; the D gene is possibly TRBD2 (5 bases). Germline-derived CDR1 and CDR2 are SGHRS and YFSETQ. The V gene lost 0 bases and the J gene lost 2 bases, with 8 bases spanning the gap. The CDR3 runs to 14 residues. The CDR3 bases are TGCGCCAGCAGCTTGGACGGGGTTCAAGAGACCCAGTACTTC. Its translation: CASSLDGVQETQYF.

This clonotype showed up just a few times. The chain couples TRBV7-2 to TRBJ1-1; possibly TRBD1 for D (6 bases). The ends were cut back, 0 bases at V and 4 bases at J, with 9 bases in the middle. Germline V gene lookup returns CDR1 SGHTA and CDR2 FQGNSA. The CDR3 has 14 amino acids. The CDR3 DNA follows: TGTGCCAGCAGCTTAGCCAGGGGAGGCACTGAAGCTTTCTTT. Amino acid sequence: CASSLARGGTEAFF.

The chain has TRBV20-1 and TRBJ1-2; 10 bases fit TRBD1. The V and J ends lost 5 bases and 1 base, in that order; junction bases with no gene match: 4. This CDR3 has 14 residues. CDR1 is DFQATT and CDR2 is SNEGSKA in the germline V gene (reference sequence). CDR3 protein: CSALRTGGNYGYTF. In nucleotides, the CDR3 is TGCAGTGCTTTAAGGACAGGGGGTAACTATGGCTACACCTTC.

The chain couples TRBV12-5 to TRBJ1-2, with D possibly matching TRBD1 (5 bases). Germline V lookup: CDR1 LGHNT, CDR2 FRNRAP. CDR3 size: 13 residues. V was trimmed by 2 bases and J by 2 bases, leaving 6 bases between them. For the CDR3, the DNA is TGTGCTAGTGGTTTGACAGGAAACTATGGCTACACCTTC. This sequence encodes CASGLTGNYGYTF.

This rearrangement joins TRBV5-1 to TRBJ2-7; D is perhaps TRBD2 (7 bases). The J call may be in error: the DNA end matches TRBJ2-1 better. Germline CDR1 SGHRS, CDR2 YFSETQ. There are 14 residues in the CDR3. The CDR3 is CASSLEGGDNEQFF. In DNA form, the CDR3 reads TGCGCCAGCAGCTTGGAAGGGGGGGACAATGAGCAGTTCTTC.

The chain carries TRBV20-1 and TRBJ1-1, with 7 bases that match TRBD1. The CDR3 loop spans 13 amino acids. Per germline, CDR1 DFQATT and CDR2 SNEGSKA (reference sequence). V gave up 3 bases and J gave up 6 bases; unmatched junction bases: 7. CDR3 nucleotides: TGCAGTGCTAGGAAGACAGGGATGCCTGAAGCTTTCTTT. Its translation: CSARKTGMPEAFF.

V usage is TRBV5-1 and J usage is TRBJ1-1, with D unclear. V shed 0 bases and J shed 1 base, with 10 bases lying between them. The V gene's germline CDR1 is SGHRS and CDR2 YFSETQ. This CDR3 has 15 amino acids. CDR3 region: CASSLDPGSNTEAFF. The DNA of the CDR3 is TGCGCCAGCAGCTTGGATCCGGGGTCGAACACTGAAGCTTTCTTT.

The V call is TRBV28, the J call TRBJ2-7; D call uncertain. CDR1 and CDR2 (germline): MDHEN, SYDVKM. V lost 6 bases to trimming and J lost 0 bases, with 12 bases between them. This CDR3 has 14 amino acids. CDR3 nucleotide sequence: TGTGCCAGCAGACCCGGACGGCCCTCCTACGAGCAGTACTTC. Protein: CASRPGRPSYEQYF.

The J gene is TRBJ2-5, the V gene TRBV6-2 or TRBV6-3; 9 bases are shared with TRBD2. CDR1 and CDR2 from the germline V gene are MNHEY and SVGEGT. After removal of 7 bases from V and 1 base from J, the junction contained 10 bases not matched to a gene. The CDR3 runs to 16 residues. The CDR3 protein is CASKTALAGSQETQYF. The CDR3 DNA reads as TGTGCCAGCAAGACAGCTCTAGCGGGGTCCCAAGAGACCCAGTACTTC.